The 32 T cell receptor beta chains below were found in one sample sequenced in a study of Ad26.COV2.S vaccination and SARS-CoV-2 variants. Sequencing was performed with immunoSEQ multiplex PCR; in TCRdb, only in-frame clones are kept and a portion is missing. Among more than 400,000 clones listed, roughly 87% were seen once. Treatment given: about 20 received Ad26.COV2.S at low or high dose, single or two shots; 5 received placebo; per-sample allocation not given. The samples were gathered on day 63 after the first injection of vaccine or placebo. The material was peripheral blood, obtained in a trial of Ad26.COV2.S vaccine versus placebo. These receptors all stem from a person between 18 and 60 years old who received the Ad26.COV2.S COVID-19 vaccine or a placebo.

This chain connects TRBV28 to TRBJ1-2; D possibly corresponds to TRBD1 (5 bases). V was trimmed by 1 base and J by 1 base, leaving 13 bases between them. The length of the CDR3 is 16 residues. Germline CDR1 is MDHEN and CDR2 is SYDVKM. The CDR3 protein is CASSLLVTGINYGYTF. The CDR3 nucleotides read TGTGCCAGCAGTTTATTGGTTACAGGCATTAACTATGGCTACACCTTC.

The chain recombines TRBV5-1 with TRBJ2-2; weak D call: TRBD1 (6 bases). The germline V gene encodes CDR1 SGHRS and CDR2 YFSETQ. The CDR3 runs to 15 residues. V lost 6 bases, J lost 5 bases, and 17 bases lay in between. CDR3 amino acids: CASKTGTYITGELFF. CDR3 nucleotides: TGCGCCAGCAAAACCGGGACATACATTACCGGGGAGCTGTTTTTT.

This chain connects TRBV11-2 to TRBJ1-6; no clear D. The CDR3 sequence is 14 residues long. Germline V gene data show CDR1 as SGHAT and CDR2 as FQNNGV. Trimming shortened V by 1 base and J by 6 bases, and 7 bases separated the two germline ends. This CDR3 reads CASSLGHPNSPLHF. The CDR3 nucleotides read TGTGCCAGCAGCTTAGGGCACCCTAATTCACCCCTCCACTTT.

The rearrangement links TRBV2 to TRBJ2-1; D unclear. Trimming shortened V by 2 bases and J by 5 bases, and 10 bases separated the two germline ends. The CDR3 loop spans 14 amino acids. Germline CDR1 and CDR2: SNHLY and FYNNEI. The CDR3 sequence: CASSELRIDNEQFF. DNA for the CDR3: TGTGCCAGCAGTGAATTACGAATAGACAATGAGCAGTTCTTC.

The chain carries TRBV30 and TRBJ2-1; D gene uncertain. The germline V and J ends were trimmed by 4 bases and 1 base, with 8 bases remaining between them. The CDR3 has 13 residues. The germline V gene has CDR1 GTSNPN and CDR2 SVGIG (reference sequence). CDR3: CAWTIVSYNEQFF. The CDR3 DNA follows: TGTGCCTGGACGATCGTATCCTACAATGAGCAGTTCTTC.

V and J are TRBV6-2 or TRBV6-3 and TRBJ2-5; 7 positions match TRBD1. CDR3 length: 16 amino acids. Trimming took 4 bases from V and 4 from J; bases not matched to a gene: 12. The germline gives CDR1 MNHEY, CDR2 SVGEGT. DNA of the CDR3: TGTGCCAGCAGTTCCCTCGCACAGGGGATGGCAGAGACCCAGTACTTC. This encodes CASSSLAQGMAETQYF.

This CDR3 reads CASSIAGARQETQYF. CDR3 bases: TGTGCCAGTAGTATAGCCGGGGCCCGCCAAGAGACCCAGTACTTC. The V gene is TRBV19, the J gene TRBJ2-5, with D possibly being TRBD1 or TRBD2 (5 bases each). This CDR3 is 15 amino acids long. V dropped 1 base and J dropped 1 base, with 10 bases sitting between them. The V gene's germline CDR1 is LNHDA and CDR2 SQIVND (reference sequence).

V and J are TRBV15 and TRBJ2-1; maybe TRBD2 (5 bases). The CDR3 consists of 16 residues. Germline CDR1 is LNHNV and CDR2 is YYDKDF (reference sequence). Between the trimmed V and J ends, which lost 4 bases and 8 bases, there was a span of 21 bases. CDR3 loop: CATSNIDTQRADEQFF. CDR3 in DNA: TGTGCCACCAGCAACATAGACACCCAGAGGGCGGATGAGCAGTTCTTC.

J is TRBJ1-2 and V is TRBV27, with D uncertain. With 5 bases removed from V and 4 bases from J, the gap between germline ends came to 11 bases. Germline V gene lookup returns CDR1 MNHEY and CDR2 SMNVEV (reference sequence). This CDR3 is 13 amino acids long. The CDR3 DNA follows: TGTGCCAGCAGTGCGACTGGGAGCTATGGCTACACCTTC. Translation: CASSATGSYGYTF.

The J gene is TRBJ2-2, the V gene TRBV4-1, with TRBD2 identical over 8 bases. V was pared by 1 base and J by 4 bases, with 2 bases of the junction left unmatched. Germline V gene sequence: CDR1 MGHRA, CDR2 YSYEKL. The CDR3 sequence is 15 residues long. The CDR3 loop reads CASSQVAGGTGELFF. Written as DNA, the CDR3 is TGCGCCAGCAGCCAAGTTGCGGGGGGCACCGGGGAGCTGTTTTTT.

The chain recombines TRBV29-1 with TRBJ1-2; D perhaps matches TRBD1 (5 bases). Germline V gene data show CDR1 as SQVTM and CDR2 as ANQGSEA. V lost 4 bases, J lost 3 bases, and 24 bases lay in between. The CDR3 runs 17 residues. The CDR3 nucleotides are TGCAGCGTTGGGGCCCGAACACCGGGACCCAGAGACTATGGCTACACCTTC. Protein sequence: CSVGARTPGPRDYGYTF.

This chain uses TRBV28 with TRBJ2-3; 9 bases align to TRBD2. The V gene's germline CDR1 is MDHEN and CDR2 SYDVKM. V dropped 7 bases and J dropped 1; count of bases not matched to a gene: 12. The length of the CDR3 is 17 residues. The CDR3 DNA follows: TGTGCCAGCAATGACCCGAGAAGACTAGCGGGCACAGATACGCAGTATTTT. This sequence encodes CASNDPRRLAGTDTQYF.

The rearrangement links TRBV2 to TRBJ1-2; tentatively, D is TRBD1 (6 bases). Per germline, CDR1 SNHLY and CDR2 FYNNEI. There are 17 residues in the CDR3. V shed 6 bases and J shed 2 bases, with 22 bases lying between them. Written as DNA, the CDR3 is TGTGCCAGCAGAAACAGGGCCCAAGGACAAAAAAACTATGGCTACACCTTC. This sequence encodes CASRNRAQGQKNYGYTF.

V is TRBV3-1 (or the pseudogene TRBV3-2) and J is TRBJ2-3, with a weak D call TRBD1 (5 bases). There are 16 residues in the CDR3. Germline loops: CDR1 LGHDT, CDR2 YNNKEL (reference sequence). Deletions cut 0 bases from V and 1 base from J, with 11 bases between. In DNA form, the CDR3 reads TGTGCCAGCAGCCAAGAGGGGCGTTTAGGCACAGATACGCAGTATTTT. This translates into CASSQEGRLGTDTQYF.

The chain joins TRBV7-3 to TRBJ2-5, with unresolved D. Trimming stripped 10 bases from V and 1 base from J, with 16 bases between. The CDR3 runs 14 residues. Per the germline V gene, CDR1 is SGHTA and CDR2 is FQGTGA. CDR3 protein: CAKALRTAQETQYF. The CDR3 DNA reads as TGTGCCAAGGCACTTAGGACGGCCCAAGAGACCCAGTACTTC.

The J gene is TRBJ1-5, the V gene TRBV5-1; TRBD1 aligns across 7 bases. The CDR3 spans 14 residues. J gave up 3 bases and V 4 bases, and 4 bases lay outside the gene matches. CDR1 and CDR2 (germline): SGHRS, YFSETQ. The CDR3 sequence is CASSTGTDNQPQHF. For the CDR3, the DNA is TGCGCCAGCAGCACCGGGACAGACAATCAGCCCCAGCATTTT.

The chain is built from TRBV27 and TRBJ2-1; 8 bases map to TRBD1. J gave up 5 bases and V 3 bases, and 3 bases lay outside the gene matches. This CDR3 has 14 amino acids. In germline, CDR1 is MNHEY, CDR2 SMNVEV (reference sequence). The CDR3 spells CASSFQGAHNEQFF. Written as DNA, the CDR3 is TGTGCCAGCAGTTTCCAGGGGGCCCACAATGAGCAGTTCTTC.

V and J are TRBV19 and TRBJ1-1; no reliable D call. V was trimmed by 5 bases and J by 0 bases, leaving 10 bases between them. Germline V gives CDR1 LNHDA, CDR2 SQIVND (reference sequence). The CDR3 runs 14 residues. The CDR3 bases are TGTGCCAGTAGTTCGGAGATCATGAACACTGAAGCTTTCTTT. Its protein is CASSSEIMNTEAFF.

This clone was found once. Other DNA variants within this sample encode the same CDR3. The V gene is TRBV9, the J gene TRBJ2-1; D possibly corresponds to TRBD1 (5 bases). The V end lost 0 bases, the J end lost 0 bases, and 7 bases lay between the germline ends. From germline, CDR1 is SGDLS and CDR2 YYNGEE. The CDR3 covers 15 residues. The CDR3 sequence is CASSVEQASYNEQFF. CDR3 bases: TGTGCCAGCAGCGTAGAACAGGCCTCCTACAATGAGCAGTTCTTC.

With respect to this clone: The sample has other DNA sequences that encode this CDR3 too. The chain recombines TRBV7-9 with TRBJ2-1, with unresolved D. The CDR3 is made up of 12 amino acids. V was clipped by 0 bases and J by 8 bases, with 5 bases between them. Germline V CDR1 and CDR2: SEHNR, FQNEAQ (reference sequence). The CDR3 here is CASSLARDEQFF. DNA of the CDR3: TGTGCCAGCAGCTTAGCTCGGGATGAGCAGTTCTTC.

The chain has TRBV5-1 and TRBJ2-3, with TRBD2 matching over 16 bases. Per germline, CDR1 SGHRS and CDR2 YFSETQ. The CDR3 is 17 residues long. J lost 4 bases, V lost 3 bases, and 5 bases had no gene match. The CDR3 coding sequence is TGCGCCAGCAGCTGGGGACTAGCGGGAGGGCCAGCAGATACGCAGTATTTT. Translating gives CASSWGLAGGPADTQYF.

The V call is TRBV6-1, the J call TRBJ2-3, with D hard to call. This CDR3 is built from 15 residues. CDR1 MNHNS and CDR2 SASEGT come from the germline V gene. The V end was cut by 0 bases, the J end by 6 bases, with 13 bases between. In DNA form, the CDR3 reads TGTGCCAGCAGTGAAGCGAGAGTTGTGGCGGATACGCAGTATTTT. Translated, it gives CASSEARVVADTQYF.

The gene calls are TRBV9 and TRBJ1-3; D call uncertain. V dropped 0 bases and J dropped 3 bases, with 7 bases sitting between them. CDR1 is SGDLS and CDR2 is YYNGEE in the germline V gene. This CDR3 is built from 14 residues. This CDR3 reads CASSVAQRGNTIYF. The CDR3 nucleotides read TGTGCCAGCAGCGTAGCACAGCGTGGAAACACCATATATTTT.

This clone was found a few times. The chain has TRBV7-6 and TRBJ2-1; D gene ambiguous. This CDR3 has 16 residues. Germline V gene sequence: CDR1 SGHVS, CDR2 FNYEAQ. The V end lost 1 base, the J end lost 2 bases, and 12 bases lay between the germline ends. The CDR3 protein is CASSLVASYTYNEQFF. CDR3 nucleotide sequence: TGTGCCAGCAGCTTAGTAGCCTCATACACCTACAATGAGCAGTTCTTC.

The chain recombines TRBV2 with TRBJ2-5; 7 bases map to TRBD1. Unmatched junction bases numbered 2, after V lost 6 bases and J lost 1 base. Germline assignment: CDR1 SNHLY and CDR2 FYNNEI. The CDR3 has 13 residues. CDR3 in amino acids: CASSRQGQETQYF. The CDR3, as DNA: TGTGCCAGCAGCCGACAGGGCCAAGAGACCCAGTACTTC.

This chain joins TRBV7-9 and TRBJ2-3; D gene unclear. The CDR3 contains 15 residues. The V gene lost 1 base and the J gene lost 6 bases, with 14 bases spanning the gap. Per germline, CDR1 SEHNR and CDR2 FQNEAQ (reference sequence). The CDR3 region is CASSLGDSNWDTQYF. The DNA for the CDR3 is TGTGCCAGCAGCTTAGGAGACTCAAATTGGGATACGCAGTATTTT.

The rearrangement joins TRBV5-6 to TRBJ1-3; 8 bases fit TRBD1. Germline CDR1 SGHDT, CDR2 YYEEEE. The V and J ends lost 5 bases and 2 bases, in that order; junction bases with no gene match: 3. The CDR3 is 14 amino acids. The CDR3 reads CASRPTGAGNTIYF. The CDR3 DNA reads TGTGCCAGCAGACCGACAGGGGCTGGAAACACCATATATTTT. The full variable domain, completed using reference TRBV5-6 and TRBJ1-3, is DAGVTQSPTHLIKTRGQQVTLRCSPKSGHDTVSWYQQALGQGPQFIFQYYEEEERQRGNFPDRFSGHQFPNYSSELNVNALLLGDSALYLCASRPTGAGNTIYFGEGSWLTVV.

This sequence joins TRBV24-1 and TRBJ2-1, with 10 bases that match TRBD1. J lost 5 bases, V lost 3 bases, and 6 bases had no gene match. The germline gives CDR1 KGHDR, CDR2 SFDVKD. The CDR3 runs to 16 residues. The CDR3 loop reads CATSDQAGTGDNEQFF. CDR3 DNA: TGTGCCACCAGTGATCAAGCCGGGACAGGGGACAATGAGCAGTTCTTC.

The chain links TRBV2 to TRBJ2-7; TRBD2 agrees at 10 bases. V gave up 4 bases and J gave up 9 bases; unmatched junction bases: 12. Germline V lookup: CDR1 SNHLY, CDR2 FYNNEI. The CDR3 has 15 residues. CDR3 in DNA: TGTGCCAGCAGTGGTCGACTAGCGGGCGTTGGGTCGCAGTACTTC. Its protein product is CASSGRLAGVGSQYF.

V gene TRBV7-9 combines with J gene TRBJ1-6; tentatively, D is TRBD1 (6 bases). CDR1 and CDR2 from the germline V gene are SEHNR and FQNEAQ (reference sequence). This CDR3 region has 14 residues. The germline V and J ends were trimmed by 3 bases and 7 bases, with 10 bases remaining between them. The CDR3 DNA follows: TGTGCCAGCAGCTTGGGGGCGCAAAATTCACCCCTCCACTTT. Amino acids: CASSLGAQNSPLHF.

The chain employs TRBV3-1 (or the pseudogene TRBV3-2) and TRBJ1-6; possible D gene TRBD1, 6 bases. The CDR3 is 15 amino acids. Germline lookup yields CDR1 LGHDT and CDR2 YNNKEL (reference sequence). With 2 bases removed from V and 10 bases from J, the gap between germline ends came to 15 bases. The CDR3 is CASSQFGTPESPLHF. The CDR3 nucleotides are TGTGCCAGCAGCCAATTTGGGACACCCGAATCACCCCTCCACTTT.

V and J are TRBV2 and TRBJ2-3, with D tentatively TRBD2 (5 bases). Germline lookup yields CDR1 SNHLY and CDR2 FYNNEI. The CDR3 loop spans 14 amino acids. V was clipped by 4 bases and J by 2 bases, with 10 bases between them. The CDR3 sequence is CASSVLRDTDTQYF. CDR3 coding DNA: TGTGCCAGCAGTGTACTACGGGACACAGATACGCAGTATTTT.